This is a list of T cell receptor beta chains from one sample in a study of T cell clonotyping in hematopoietic cell transplantation. Sequencing used immunoSEQ multiplex PCR; TCRdb keeps in-frame clones, though not all of them. The sample lists about 29,000 clones; 92% were seen once. Sequencing used PBMCs, obtained 100 days after allogeneic stem cell transplant. The source of these receptors is a female patient aged 50-65 years who had an allogeneic stem cell transplant from a related donor, so the T cells may come from the graft donor. Some clones in this sample may be carry-over from other donors' samples. Both conserved end residues are part of each CDR3. Each record gives: CDR3 length, D gene, J gene, V gene, CDR3 DNA, CDR3 protein. A D gene is named only where the DNA matches it firmly.

19 | TRBD2 | TRBJ2-3 | TRBV19 | TGTGCCAGTAGTTCTGGACTAGCGGGGGCCATATCTAGCACAGATACGCAGTATTTT | CASSSGLAGAISSTDTQYF
15 | NA | TRBJ2-2 | TRBV5-1 | TGCGCCAGCAGCTGGCAGGGAACGAACACCGGGGAGCTGTTTTTT | CASSWQGTNTGELFF
16 | TRBD2 | TRBJ2-1 | TRBV11-2 | TGTGCCAGCAGCCTCTACGGGGGGGCTTCCCTCAATGAGCAGTTCTTC | CASSLYGGASLNEQFF
15 | NA | TRBJ1-1 | TRBV7-9 | TGTGCCAGCAGCTCCCCGAGGGGGGCAGGAACTGAAGCTTTCTTT | CASSSPRGAGTEAFF
13 | NA | TRBJ1-1 | TRBV19 | TGTGCCACCGTCCCGGTCAGGGGCACTGAAGCTTTCTTT | CATVPVRGTEAFF
16 | NA | TRBJ2-7 | TRBV25-1 | TGTGCCAGCAGTGAATTGGGGGGGACAGATATGTACGAGCAGTACTTC | CASSELGGTDMYEQYF
15 | NA | TRBJ2-2 | TRBV6-5 | TGTGCCAGCAGTTACGGGCAGGCGAACACCGGGGAGCTGTTTTTT | CASSYGQANTGELFF
15 | NA | TRBJ2-2 | TRBV7-2 | TGTGCCAGCAGCCCGGATAGGGGGAGGGCCGGGGAGCTGTTTTTT | CASSPDRGRAGELFF
12 | NA | TRBJ2-2 | TRBV5-4 | TGTGCCAGCAGGACCTACACCGGGGAGCTGTTTTTT | CASRTYTGELFF
14 | NA | TRBJ1-4 | TRBV5-5 | TGTGCCAGCAGCTTAGACATTCTTGACTTGGGGGGGGTTTTT | CASSLDILDLGGVF